This T cell receptor (beta chain) was found in a study of CD8+ T cells in alopecia areata. Notes on the study in general: On tofacitinib, scalp and blood still held many of the expanded lesional clones.

Regarding treatment: oral pan-JAK inhibitor, 5-10 mg twice daily. Alopecia areata patients gave lesional scalp punch biopsies and peripheral blood samples. To note about this clone: Its antigen is still unknown.

This CDR3 has 17 residues. CDR1 and CDR2 (germline): ENHRY, SYGVKD. Trimming removed 7 bases from V and 2 bases from J, with 18 bases in between. As the sequencing template, cDNA was produced by extracting RNA and reverse transcribing it. Generated by immunoSEQ multiplex PCR, the TCRdb table keeps only in-frame clones and is missing some. The table includes about 200,000 clones, about 57% detected once. Source: CD4+ T cells sorted from blood, taken at week 4, from a patient treated with tofacitinib. The clonotype comes from a human donor with alopecia areata. The J gene is TRBJ2-6, the V gene TRBV10-3; TRBD1 is a possible D gene (5 bases). Here the CDR3 DNA reads TGTGCCATCACCAAGGACACCCAACAGGCTGGGGCCAACGTCCTGACTTTC. The encoded protein is CAITKDTQQAGANVLTF.